This T cell receptor (beta chain) was recorded in a study of T cell repertoires in cytomegalovirus infection. Overall study context: CMV infection plus the matching HLA type was flagged by public TCR beta signatures. General study findings and limits: Clonotype analysis showed dominance of the ex vivo response by HLA-C-restricted CMV-specific TCR beta clonotypes.

TCRdb itself ran the reads through MiXCR, one entry per CDR3 protein. The sample contains 26,000 or so distinct CDR3 sequences, approximately 18% of which appear only once. This clonotype was counted between two and nine times. As yet, its antigen is unknown. Source: CD8+ T cells from cultured PBMCs, taken from culture after CMV antigen stimulation. The TCR sequence derives from a human donor in good health (CMV status not recorded). Some clones in this sample may be carry-over from other donors' samples.

CDR3: CASTPAGGEADSGANVLTF. CDR3 nucleotides: TGTGCCAGCACTCCCGCTGGGGGTGAAGCCGACTCTGGGGCCAACGTCCTGACTTTC. V gene TRBV12-3 or TRBV12-4 combines with J gene TRBJ2-6; D may match TRBD1 or TRBD2 (5 bases each). The CDR3 extends over 19 amino acids. The ends were cut back, 7 bases at V and 0 bases at J, with 22 bases in the middle.